The next 9 T cell receptor beta chains were all read from a single sample in a study of CD8 T cells in ankylosing spondylitis. Regarding the study as a whole: Ankylosing spondylitis blood seemed to carry a telltale TCR beta motif made of several highly homologous variants.

TCRdb processed the 5' RACE reads anew with MiXCR; each CDR3 protein has one entry. The repertoire holds fewer than 550,000 distinct CDR3 sequences, with roughly 5.3% as singletons. These receptors' targets are unknown. Sequencing was performed on blood, either unsorted or a sorted T cell fraction (not recorded which). The receptors originated from a male donor with ankylosing spondylitis.

This clonotype showed up many times. The CDR3 is CSARGQPYGYTF. CDR3 bases: TGCAGTGCTAGGGGACAGCCCTATGGCTACACCTTC. The chain has TRBV20-1 and TRBJ1-2; TRBD1 matches 7 bases. The trim removed 3 bases at V and 4 bases at J, leaving 2 bases unmatched. The CDR3 has 12 residues. The V gene's germline CDR1 is DFQATT and CDR2 SNEGSKA (reference sequence).

This clonotype was detected many times. The genes are TRBV7-2 and TRBJ2-3; 10 bases map to TRBD2. This CDR3 has 16 amino acids. Germline loops: CDR1 SGHTA, CDR2 FQGNSA. The J segment lost 1 base and the V segment lost 1 base, leaving 2 bases of the junction unmatched. The CDR3 sequence is CASSLGAGGGTDTQYF. The CDR3 DNA reads as TGTGCCAGCAGCTTAGGAGCGGGAGGGGGCACAGATACGCAGTATTTT.

This clonotype was counted many times. The J gene is TRBJ2-3, the V gene TRBV20-1; 12 nucleotides align to TRBD2. This CDR3 comprises 14 residues. CDR1 is DFQATT and CDR2 is SNEGSKA in the germline V gene (reference sequence). V lost 6 bases to trimming and J lost 6 bases; unmatched junction nucleotides: 7. The DNA for the CDR3 is TGCAGTGCAAGGACTAGCGGGATGATGGATACGCAGTATTTT. It encodes CSARTSGMMDTQYF.

This clonotype has ten or more counts. The chain uses TRBV28 and TRBJ1-5; the match to TRBD1 covers 8 bases. J lost 7 bases, V lost 3 bases, and 8 bases had no gene match. From germline, CDR1 is MDHEN and CDR2 SYDVKM. The CDR3 covers 15 residues. CDR3 sequence reads: CASSFPGQDKQPQHF. The CDR3 bases are TGTGCCAGCAGTTTCCCGGGACAGGACAAGCAGCCCCAGCATTTT. Drawing the rest from reference TRBV28 and TRBJ1-5, the complete variable domain is DVKVTQSSRYLVKRTGEKVFLECVQDMDHENMFWYRQDPGLGLRLIYFSYDVKMKEKGDIPEGYSVSREKKERFSLILESASTNQTSMYLCASSFPGQDKQPQHFGDGTRLSIL.

This clonotype was detected many times. The V call is TRBV5-5, the J call TRBJ2-1; 7 positions agree with TRBD1. This CDR3 is 15 amino acids long. Germline values: CDR1 SGHKS, CDR2 YYEKEE (reference sequence). The V and J ends lost 5 bases and 2 bases, in that order; junction bases with no gene match: 7. The CDR3 is CASSPTGDTYNEQFF. CDR3 in DNA: TGTGCCAGCAGTCCAACAGGGGATACCTACAATGAGCAGTTCTTC.

This clonotype came up a few times. The V call is TRBV4-3, the J call TRBJ2-1; TRBD2 matches 9 bases. Germline CDR1 reads LGHNA; CDR2 reads YSLEER. This CDR3 contains 17 residues. With 0 bases clipped from V and 8 bases from J, the junction kept 11 bases outside the gene matches. The DNA for the CDR3 is TGCGCCAGCAGCCAAGATCCCCAGCGGGGGGCCGTCGATGAGCAGTTCTTC. Translation gives CASSQDPQRGAVDEQFF.

This clonotype has a count of ten or more. This chain uses TRBV15 with TRBJ2-3; TRBD1 might be the D (5 bases). V was shortened by 1 base and J by 3 bases, with 8 bases between the two germline ends. The CDR3 spans 14 residues. CDR1 and CDR2 from the germline V gene are LNHNV and YYDKDF (reference sequence). The CDR3 coding sequence is TGTGCCACCAGCAGAGCCTCAGGGACAGATACGCAGTATTTT. The encoded protein is CATSRASGTDTQYF. The full variable domain, with the rest looked up from reference TRBV15 and TRBJ2-3, is DAMVIQNPRYQVTQFGKPVTLSCSQTLNHNVMYWYQQKSSQAPKLLFHYYDKDFNNEADTPDNFQSRRPNTSFCFLDIRSPGLGDTAMYLCATSRASGTDTQYFGPGTRLTVL.

This clonotype has a handful of counts. This chain connects TRBV4-1 to TRBJ2-5, with D hard to call. The V end was cut by 1 base, the J end by 0 bases, with 12 bases between. The CDR3 consists of 16 residues. From germline, CDR1 is MGHRA and CDR2 YSYEKL. The CDR3 nucleotides are TGCGCCAGCAGCCAAGTTCCGCTGAGCGACCAAGAGACCCAGTACTTC. This encodes CASSQVPLSDQETQYF.

This clonotype was seen a few times. This chain links TRBV6-2 or TRBV6-3 with TRBJ2-4; tentative D call: TRBD1 (6 bases). Germline-derived CDR1 and CDR2 are MNHEY and SVGEGT. V lost 2 bases and J lost 1, with 9 bases in between. The CDR3 loop spans 15 amino acids. CDR3 amino acids: CASSYGGLAKNIQYF. The CDR3 bases are TGTGCCAGCAGTTACGGGGGCCTGGCCAAAAACATTCAGTACTTC.